The rows below give T cell receptor beta chains drawn from one sample of a study of early T cells in non-severe SARS-CoV-2 infection. TCRdb called the 5' RACE reads again in MiXCR, with one record for every CDR3 protein. This sample has about 52,000 distinct CDR3 sequences, with around 8% found just once. The sequencing input was whole blood. The receptors derive from an adult who was a healthcare worker with PCR-confirmed SARS-CoV-2 infection or an uninfected control (not recorded which). Both conserved end residues are part of each CDR3. The D gene is left open where the match is weak. Not all rows give a size; the values are once, few, many and, for expanded clones, a class.

D: TRBD2
J: TRBJ2-1
length: 17
size: .
V: TRBV7-8
DNA: TGTGCCAGCAGCTTAGGAAGGAGAACTAGCGGGGTGGATGAGCAGTTCTTC
CDR3: CASSLGRRTSGVDEQFF

D: TRBD1
J: TRBJ2-5
length: 12
size: few
V: TRBV2
DNA: TGTGCCAGCCGGGACAGGGGAGAGACCCAGTACTTC
CDR3: CASRDRGETQYF

D: .
J: TRBJ2-1
length: 15
size: .
V: TRBV6-6
DNA: TGTGCCAGCAGTTACTTAGTGGGGGGGCCTAATGAGCAGTTCTTC
CDR3: CASSYLVGGPNEQFF

D: .
J: TRBJ2-1
length: 13
size: .
V: TRBV11-2
DNA: TGTGCCAGCAGCTCGGACGGGTACAATGAGCAGTTCTTC
CDR3: CASSSDGYNEQFF

D: .
J: TRBJ2-7
length: 13
size: many
V: TRBV11-1
DNA: TGTGCCAGCAGCTTAGCAGTCTCCTACGAGCAGTACTTC
CDR3: CASSLAVSYEQYF

D: TRBD2
J: TRBJ2-3
length: 14
size: .
V: TRBV27
DNA: TGTGCCAGCTCTCAGCGGGGGCGCACAGATACGCAGTATTTT
CDR3: CASSQRGRTDTQYF

D: .
J: TRBJ2-7
length: 13
size: many
V: TRBV6-2/TRBV6-3
DNA: TGTGCCAGCAGTTATTGGAACAGGGACGAGCAGTACTTC
CDR3: CASSYWNRDEQYF

D: TRBD1
J: TRBJ1-5
length: 13
size: .
V: TRBV2
DNA: TGTGCCAGCAGCAAGGACAGGGACCAGCCCCAGCATTTT
CDR3: CASSKDRDQPQHF

D: TRBD2
J: TRBJ2-3
length: 14
size: many
V: TRBV10-3
DNA: TGTGCCATCAGCACTAGCGGTGGCACAGATACGCAGTATTTT
CDR3: CAISTSGGTDTQYF

D: .
J: TRBJ2-1
length: 14
size: few
V: TRBV5-4
DNA: TGTGCCAGCAGCTTGGAGGGTAGCGGTGGTGAGCAGTTCTTC
CDR3: CASSLEGSGGEQFF

D: .
J: TRBJ1-1
length: 14
size: many
V: TRBV20-1
DNA: TGCAGTGCTAGAGGGGGGGGGCTGGTCACTGAAGCTTTCTTT
CDR3: CSARGGGLVTEAFF

D: .
J: TRBJ2-7
length: 15
size: few
V: TRBV20-1
DNA: TGCAGTGCTAGAGATGTGAGGACCAGTTCCTACGAGCAGTACTTC
CDR3: CSARDVRTSSYEQYF

D: TRBD2
J: TRBJ2-7
length: 15
size: few
V: TRBV28
DNA: TGTGCCAGCAGCCCCGGGGGGACGGAGGGTTCCGAGCAGTACTTC
CDR3: CASSPGGTEGSEQYF

D: TRBD1
J: TRBJ2-6
length: 15
size: .
V: TRBV7-3
DNA: TGTGCCGGCAGCTTACAGGGGGCTGGGGCCAACGTCCTGACTTTC
CDR3: CAGSLQGAGANVLTF

D: TRBD2
J: TRBJ2-1
length: 14
size: .
V: TRBV20-1
DNA: TGCAGTGCCGGTAAAACGGCCTGGGAGGGTGAGCAGTTCTTC
CDR3: CSAGKTAWEGEQFF

D: TRBD2
J: TRBJ2-3
length: 19
size: few
V: TRBV6-5
DNA: TGTGCCAGCAGTTACGTCCCTAGCGGGAGTCGGATCCTCACAGATACGCAGTATTTT
CDR3: CASSYVPSGSRILTDTQYF

D: TRBD1
J: TRBJ1-1
length: 15
size: few
V: TRBV27
DNA: TGTGCCAGCAGTTTTGGCCGGCAGGGGGACACTGAAGCTTTCTTT
CDR3: CASSFGRQGDTEAFF

D: .
J: TRBJ1-1
length: 13
size: few
V: TRBV29-1
DNA: TGCAGCGTTTCGGGGGCGGTGAACACTGAAGCTTTCTTT
CDR3: CSVSGAVNTEAFF

D: TRBD1
J: TRBJ1-3
length: 18
size: .
V: TRBV29-1
DNA: TGCAGCGTTGGGGCCGGGACAGGTTTTACGTTCCCTGGAAACACCATATATTTT
CDR3: CSVGAGTGFTFPGNTIYF

D: .
J: TRBJ2-2
length: 11
size: .
V: TRBV11-3
DNA: TGTGCCAGCCGAGGGAACGGGGAGCTGTTTTTT
CDR3: CASRGNGELFF

D: TRBD2
J: TRBJ2-1
length: 16
size: many
V: TRBV6-2/TRBV6-3
DNA: TGTGCCAGCAGTTTCCCCGGGGGACTAGGGAACAATGAGCAGTTCTTC
CDR3: CASSFPGGLGNNEQFF

D: TRBD1
J: TRBJ1-3
length: 19
size: .
V: TRBV27
DNA: TGTGCCAGCAGTTTAGAGGGTCCAGCAGGCGGGACAGGGGGGAACACCATATATTTT
CDR3: CASSLEGPAGGTGGNTIYF

D: .
J: TRBJ1-3
length: 14
size: many
V: TRBV20-1
DNA: TGCAGTGCTAGAGATAGCCACTCTGGAAACACCATATATTTT
CDR3: CSARDSHSGNTIYF

D: TRBD2
J: TRBJ2-7
length: 13
size: few
V: TRBV9
DNA: TGTGCCAGCAGCCTAGCGGGAGGGTACGAGCAGTACTTC
CDR3: CASSLAGGYEQYF

D: .
J: TRBJ2-1
length: 13
size: many
V: TRBV20-1
DNA: TGCAGTGCCGGGACTCCAACCTACAATGAGCAGTTCTTC
CDR3: CSAGTPTYNEQFF

D: .
J: TRBJ2-2
length: 15
size: few
V: TRBV2
DNA: TGTGCCAGCAGTGCCCAGCGACTAAACACCGGGGAGCTGTTTTTT
CDR3: CASSAQRLNTGELFF